The next 8 T cell receptor beta chains were all read from a single sample in a study of neurological immune-mediated disorders (dated by TCRdb to between 2018 and 2021). The method was 5' RACE. Sequencing instrument: Illumina HiSeq 2500. The raw public data were reprocessed by TCRdb itself: fastp quality trimming at Q25, MiXCR clonotype calling, in-frame beta chains only. Here each entry gathers all rows of one CDR3 protein and keeps the most common genes and DNA. This sample has more than 50,000 distinct CDR3 sequences in its table, and 4% to 6% of those were observed once. Of the sample, over 2.5% falls within the top ten clones. The sequenced sample was PBMCs. These receptors all stem from a young woman with multiple sclerosis.

The chain has TRBV15 and TRBJ1-1; D uncertain. The CDR3 covers 14 residues. V dropped 6 bases and J dropped 7 bases, with 18 bases sitting between them. CDR1 is LNHNV and CDR2 is YYDKDF in the germline V gene (reference sequence). The DNA for the CDR3 is TGTGCCACCAGGAAACCGGGAAAGGATAATGAAGCTTTCTTT. It is translated as CATRKPGKDNEAFF.

On this clonotype: This may come from a read error, since a much larger clone is one base off. The chain recombines TRBV11-1 with TRBJ2-7, with no clear D. V gave up 3 bases and J gave up 5 bases, with 11 bases separating them. The CDR3 totals 13 residues. Germline assignment: CDR1 SGHAT and CDR2 FQDESV (reference sequence). Here the CDR3 DNA reads TGTGCCAGCAGCTTGCTAAAGGGAAACGAGCAGTACTTC. This translates into CASSLLKGNEQYF. Full variable domain (rest looked up from reference TRBV11-1 and TRBJ2-7): EAEVAQSPRYKITEKSQAVAFWCDPISGHATLYWYRQILGQGPELLVQFQDESVVDDSQLPKDRFSAERLKGVDSTLKIQPAELGDSAMYLCASSLLKGNEQYFGPGTRLTVT.

This clonotype showed up many times. J is TRBJ2-1 and V is TRBV20-1; 8 bases agree with TRBD2. V gave up 4 bases and J gave up 5 bases; unmatched junction bases: 13. Germline V CDR1 and CDR2: DFQATT, SNEGSKA (reference sequence). CDR3 length: 16 residues. The chain's CDR3 is CSATDRGGGRDNEQFF. The CDR3, as DNA: TGCAGTGCTACCGACCGCGGCGGGGGGAGAGACAATGAGCAGTTCTTC.

This clonotype was seen only a few times. V and J are TRBV12-3 or TRBV12-4 and TRBJ1-6, with D possibly matching TRBD1 (6 bases). The CDR3 spans 13 residues. Trimming took 6 bases from V and 12 from J, leaving 15 bases between them. CDR3 DNA: TGTGCCAGCAGCCCCGGGACACCTGGACCCCTCCACTTT. As protein: CASSPGTPGPLHF.

This chain connects TRBV18 to TRBJ2-1; the D is unclear. CDR1 KGHSH and CDR2 LQKENI come from the germline V gene. Trimming removed 6 bases from V and 5 bases from J, with 11 bases in between. This CDR3 is 13 amino acids long. The CDR3 is CASSTYRDNEQFF. The CDR3 nucleotides read TGTGCCAGCTCCACATATCGGGACAATGAGCAGTTCTTC.

Many counts were recorded for this clonotype. The chain employs TRBV28 and TRBJ1-5; 9 positions match TRBD1. From germline, CDR1 is MDHEN and CDR2 SYDVKM. This CDR3 comprises 14 residues. Trimming removed 7 bases from V and 10 bases from J; junction bases left unmatched: 11. The CDR3 reads CASTPGQGTSPQHF. DNA of the CDR3: TGTGCCAGCACCCCGGGACAGGGTACGTCCCCCCAGCATTTT.

This clonotype was seen many times. The chain combines TRBV5-1 with TRBJ1-2, with TRBD1 as a possible D gene (5 bases). This CDR3 has 15 residues. CDR1 is SGHRS, CDR2 YFSETQ, per germline. Trimming pared 4 bases from V and 7 bases from J, leaving 20 bases between. Written as DNA, the CDR3 is TGCGCCAGCAGCCCGTCTGGGGGAGTCTCGGCTGGCTACACCTTC. This sequence encodes CASSPSGGVSAGYTF.

This clonotype has at least ten counts. The CDR3 reads CAISGLAAYTDTQYF. The CDR3 DNA reads TGTGCCATCAGTGGGCTAGCGGCCTACACAGATACGCAGTATTTT. The chain links TRBV10-3 to TRBJ2-3; TRBD2 matches 7 bases. Germline V lookup: CDR1 ENHRY, CDR2 SYGVKD. J was trimmed by 2 bases and V by 4 bases; bases with no gene match: 6. CDR3 size: 15 residues.